Below, 13 T cell receptor beta chains from the same sample are listed, as sequenced in a study of cytomegalovirus exposure and HLA in healthy donors. PCR was performed using 60 Vbeta and 13 Jbeta primers. Libraries were prepared by immunoSEQ multiplex PCR; TCRdb keeps only in-frame clonotypes and omits some of them. The top ten clones hold around 2.6% of a sample with 120,000 to 150,000 clones, over 75% of them seen once. The source material was PBMCs. These receptors all come from a male donor in good health and CMV-seronegative.

This clone was detected once. The rearrangement uses TRBV7-9 and TRBJ2-3, with D perhaps matching TRBD1 (6 bases). V was pared by 5 bases and J by 3 bases, with 18 bases between. Germline V gives CDR1 SEHNR, CDR2 FQNEAQ (reference sequence). The CDR3 extends over 16 amino acids. DNA of the CDR3: TGTGCCAGCAGCCCCACCACAGGGAGAGGTACAGATACGCAGTATTTT. The encoded protein is CASSPTTGRGTDTQYF.

V is TRBV30 and J is TRBJ2-7; D perhaps matches TRBD2 (5 bases). The length of the CDR3 is 12 residues. Trimming left V 3 bases short and J 5 bases short, with 11 bases between. Germline V CDR1 and CDR2: GTSNPN, SVGIG (reference sequence). CDR3 amino acids: CAWRRDRDEQYF. The CDR3 DNA is TGTGCCTGGAGACGGGATAGGGACGAGCAGTACTTC.

The DNA of the CDR3 is TGTGCCAGCAGTGAACCAGGGGGCCGGAACATTCAGTACTTC. Its protein product is CASSEPGGRNIQYF. This chain uses TRBV25-1 with TRBJ2-4, with 8 bases matching TRBD1. This CDR3 region has 14 residues. V gave up 2 bases and J gave up 7 bases; unmatched junction bases: 4. Germline V lookup: CDR1 MGHDK, CDR2 SYGVNS.

The chain is built from TRBV10-3 and TRBJ2-1; 13 bases are shared with TRBD2. Germline loops: CDR1 ENHRY, CDR2 SYGVKD. This CDR3 region has 18 residues. V shed 10 bases, J shed 0 bases, and the junction held 12 bases outside the gene matches. For the CDR3, the DNA is TGTGCCACCTTGGGACTAGCGGGGCGAACGAGCTCCTACAATGAGCAGTTCTTC. Translated: CATLGLAGRTSSYNEQFF.

The chain is built from TRBV6-5 and TRBJ2-1; TRBD2 might be the D (6 bases). The CDR3 loop spans 16 amino acids. V was clipped by 0 bases and J by 0 bases, with 9 bases between them. From germline, CDR1 is MNHEY and CDR2 SVGAGI. The DNA of the CDR3 is TGTGCCAGCAGTTACTCGGGGACTCCCTCCTACAATGAGCAGTTCTTC. Residues: CASSYSGTPSYNEQFF.

This sequence joins TRBV5-6 and TRBJ2-7; D gene uncertain. CDR3 size: 13 residues. V lost 1 base to trimming and J lost 2 bases, with 7 bases between them. Germline V gives CDR1 SGHDT, CDR2 YYEEEE. The CDR3 is CASSLRVTYEQYF. The CDR3 DNA sequence: TGTGCCAGCAGCTTGCGGGTTACCTACGAGCAGTACTTC.

This chain uses TRBV4-3 with TRBJ1-2; no firm D call. V lost 0 bases to trimming and J lost 5 bases, with 13 bases between them. Per the germline V gene, CDR1 is LGHNA and CDR2 is YSLEER. The CDR3 has 15 residues. The CDR3 bases are TGCGCCAGCAGCCAAGATAAGTCAACATTTTATGGCTACACCTTC. Protein sequence: CASSQDKSTFYGYTF.

The chain uses TRBV27 and TRBJ1-3; D call uncertain. Trimming removed 5 bases at V and 0 bases at J, with 14 bases between. The length of the CDR3 is 16 residues. The V gene's germline CDR1 is MNHEY and CDR2 SMNVEV (reference sequence). CDR3 residues: CASSPSAGLSGNTIYF. CDR3 nucleotide sequence: TGTGCCAGCAGTCCCTCCGCAGGACTCTCTGGAAACACCATATATTTT.

The chain employs TRBV27 and TRBJ2-7, with 9 bases lining up with TRBD2. J gave up 4 bases and V 7 bases, and 11 bases lay outside the gene matches. The CDR3 is 15 residues long. CDR1 is MNHEY and CDR2 is SMNVEV in the germline V gene (reference sequence). CDR3 region: CASTPTAGGLYEQYF. The CDR3 coding sequence is TGTGCCAGCACCCCGACCGCGGGGGGGCTTTACGAGCAGTACTTC.

V and J are TRBV4-1 and TRBJ1-1; D call uncertain. CDR1 and CDR2 from the germline V gene are MGHRA and YSYEKL. CDR3 length equals 16 residues. Trimming removed 1 base at V and 2 bases at J, with 14 bases between. The chain's CDR3 is CASSQVAPGGNTEAFF. The CDR3 DNA reads TGCGCCAGCAGCCAAGTCGCCCCAGGAGGAAACACTGAAGCTTTCTTT.

CDR3: CAWGLGGSYGYTF. Here the CDR3 DNA reads TGTGCCTGGGGCCTAGGAGGGTCGTATGGCTACACCTTC. The chain joins TRBV30 to TRBJ1-2; D unresolved. V was shortened by 5 bases and J by 5 bases, with 15 bases between the two germline ends. Germline values: CDR1 GTSNPN, CDR2 SVGIG (reference sequence). The CDR3 covers 13 residues.

The genes are TRBV9 and TRBJ2-1; no reliable D call. V was cut by 3 bases and J by 4 bases, with 17 bases left in between. This CDR3 is built from 16 residues. Germline V gene data show CDR1 as SGDLS and CDR2 as YYNGEE. The CDR3 nucleotides are TGTGCCAGCAGCGCCCCTCGTGGGCTAACATACAATGAGCAGTTCTTC. Its translation is CASSAPRGLTYNEQFF.

The chain joins TRBV19 to TRBJ1-2, with unresolved D. The CDR3 covers 17 residues. Trimming took off 6 bases at V and 5 bases at J, with 25 bases between the two ends. Germline V gives CDR1 LNHDA, CDR2 SQIVND (reference sequence). CDR3 nucleotides: TGTGCCAGTAGCAGACCTGGGAGGGCCGGGTGGCTTTATGGCTACACCTTC. Protein: CASSRPGRAGWLYGYTF.